These T cell receptor beta chains were read from a single sample in a study of read filtering for tumor transcriptome and immune sequencing. TCRdb called the reads again in MiXCR, with one record for every CDR3 protein. The table includes tens of thousands of distinct CDR3 sequences, approximately 14% detected once. The sample consisted of a population of CD138-negative cells sorted from bone marrow. These receptor sequences come from a donor aged 40 or older with multiple myeloma. CDR3s include the opening cysteine and the closing phenylalanine or tryptophan. A D gene is named only where the DNA matches it firmly. Only some rows state a clone size, as once, few, many or a class for expanded clones.

j_gene: TRBJ1-6; abundance: NA; d_gene: NA; v_gene: TRBV27; CDR3nt: TGTGCCAGTAACAGGCCTAATTCACCCCTCCACTTT; CDR3aa: CASNRPNSPLHF
j_gene: TRBJ2-7; abundance: NA; d_gene: TRBD1; v_gene: TRBV27; CDR3nt: TGTGCCAGCAGTTATGCCGGGGGACAGGCCCCTTACGAGCAGTACTTC; CDR3aa: CASSYAGGQAPYEQYF
j_gene: TRBJ2-3; abundance: NA; d_gene: TRBD2; v_gene: TRBV20-1; CDR3nt: TGCAGTGCTGCGGGGGATAGCGGGATGAGCACAGATACGCAGTATTTT; CDR3aa: CSAAGDSGMSTDTQYF
j_gene: TRBJ2-1; abundance: many; d_gene: NA; v_gene: TRBV6-2/TRBV6-3; CDR3nt: TGTGCCAGCATCCATCCAGGACTTCCTGAGCAGTTCTTC; CDR3aa: CASIHPGLPEQFF
j_gene: TRBJ2-3; abundance: many; d_gene: NA; v_gene: TRBV20-1; CDR3nt: TGCAGTGCTTACTTGGGGTCCTCTAGCTGGGATACGCAGTATTTT; CDR3aa: CSAYLGSSSWDTQYF
j_gene: TRBJ2-7; abundance: many; d_gene: NA; v_gene: TRBV12-3/TRBV12-4; CDR3nt: TGTGCCAGCAGTTTAGCGCCTAGCGAAGACGACGAGCAGTACTTC; CDR3aa: CASSLAPSEDDEQYF
j_gene: TRBJ2-1; abundance: NA; d_gene: NA; v_gene: TRBV20-1; CDR3nt: TGCGGTGCTAGAGATAGCCAGGGGTGGAATGAGCAGTCCTTC; CDR3aa: CGARDSQGWNEQSF
j_gene: TRBJ2-1; abundance: many; d_gene: NA; v_gene: TRBV6-1; CDR3nt: TGTGCCAGCAGCGGGGAGCTAGGCTCCTACAATGAGCAGTTCTTC; CDR3aa: CASSGELGSYNEQFF
j_gene: TRBJ2-1; abundance: NA; d_gene: TRBD1; v_gene: TRBV29-1; CDR3nt: TGCAGCGTTGAACTAGGACAGGGGTACAATGAGCAGTTCTTC; CDR3aa: CSVELGQGYNEQFF
j_gene: TRBJ2-1; abundance: many; d_gene: NA; v_gene: TRBV5-1; CDR3nt: TGCGCCAGCAGCTTGCCGACGAATGAGCAGTTCTTC; CDR3aa: CASSLPTNEQFF
j_gene: TRBJ2-5; abundance: many; d_gene: NA; v_gene: TRBV19; CDR3nt: TGTGCCAGTAGATCCAGAGTCGGAGAGACCCAGTACTTC; CDR3aa: CASRSRVGETQYF
j_gene: TRBJ2-3; abundance: many; d_gene: TRBD1; v_gene: TRBV27; CDR3nt: TGTGCCAGCAGTCCTCCTGGACAGGGTTTTGTCACAGATACGCAGTATTTT; CDR3aa: CASSPPGQGFVTDTQYF
j_gene: TRBJ2-5; abundance: many; d_gene: TRBD2; v_gene: TRBV7-8; CDR3nt: TGTGCCAGCAGCCCTCTGGGACTAGCGCCTAACCAAGAGACCCAGTACTTC; CDR3aa: CASSPLGLAPNQETQYF
j_gene: TRBJ2-5; abundance: NA; d_gene: TRBD1; v_gene: TRBV7-9; CDR3nt: TGTGCCAGCAGCTTAGGGACAGGGATAGAAGAGACCCAGTACTTC; CDR3aa: CASSLGTGIEETQYF
j_gene: TRBJ2-2; abundance: many; d_gene: NA; v_gene: TRBV11-2; CDR3nt: TGTGCCAGCAGCTTAGATCGGGAGACTACCTACACCGGGGAGCTGTTTTTT; CDR3aa: CASSLDRETTYTGELFF
j_gene: TRBJ1-4; abundance: many; d_gene: TRBD1; v_gene: TRBV28; CDR3nt: TGTGCCAGCAGTTTCCCACCAGGGACAGGTCGAGAAAAACTGTTTTTT; CDR3aa: CASSFPPGTGREKLFF
j_gene: TRBJ1-5; abundance: many; d_gene: NA; v_gene: TRBV12-3/TRBV12-4; CDR3nt: TGTGCCAGCAGTTTAGGGCAGGGCAGGCAGCCCCAGCATTTT; CDR3aa: CASSLGQGRQPQHF
j_gene: TRBJ2-7; abundance: many; d_gene: TRBD2; v_gene: TRBV5-6; CDR3nt: TGTGCCAGCAGCCCAAACCCCAGGGGCCTAGCGGGACTAAGCTACTACGAGCAGTACTTC; CDR3aa: CASSPNPRGLAGLSYYEQYF
j_gene: TRBJ1-2; abundance: many; d_gene: NA; v_gene: TRBV29-1; CDR3nt: TGCAGCGTTGGAGCCTTAAACCCCTATGGCTACACCTTC; CDR3aa: CSVGALNPYGYTF
j_gene: TRBJ1-1; abundance: many; d_gene: TRBD1; v_gene: TRBV25-1; CDR3nt: TGTGCCAGCAGTGAATGGTCCAGGGGGCCAAGAAGCCCTATGAACACTGAAGCTTTCTTT; CDR3aa: CASSEWSRGPRSPMNTEAFF
j_gene: TRBJ2-3; abundance: few; d_gene: NA; v_gene: TRBV5-5; CDR3nt: TGTGCCAGCAGCTCTACAGGGAGAGCAGATACGCAGTATTTT; CDR3aa: CASSSTGRADTQYF
j_gene: TRBJ1-4; abundance: many; d_gene: TRBD1; v_gene: TRBV7-2; CDR3nt: TGTGCCAGCAGCTCCAGGACAGGGGGCGTTGAAAAACTGTTTTTT; CDR3aa: CASSSRTGGVEKLFF
j_gene: TRBJ2-7; abundance: many; d_gene: NA; v_gene: TRBV20-1; CDR3nt: TGCAGTGCTAGCGGGAACGAGCAGTACTTC; CDR3aa: CSASGNEQYF
j_gene: TRBJ2-1; abundance: many; d_gene: NA; v_gene: TRBV3-1; CDR3nt: TGTGCCAGCAGCCAACGACGGGTACAGACTACCCCTGAGCAGTTCTTC; CDR3aa: CASSQRRVQTTPEQFF
j_gene: TRBJ2-1; abundance: many; d_gene: NA; v_gene: TRBV29-1; CDR3nt: TGCAGCGTTCTTTCCCCATCCTACAATGAGCAGTTCTTC; CDR3aa: CSVLSPSYNEQFF
j_gene: TRBJ2-2; abundance: many; d_gene: NA; v_gene: TRBV6-2/TRBV6-3; CDR3nt: TGTGCCAGCAGCCGGTCCCAGGGTTCGAACACCGGGGAGCTGTTTTTT; CDR3aa: CASSRSQGSNTGELFF
j_gene: TRBJ2-6; abundance: NA; d_gene: NA; v_gene: TRBV19; CDR3nt: TGTGCCAGCCAAACATACTCTGGGGCCAGCGTCCTGACTTTC; CDR3aa: CASQTYSGASVLTF
j_gene: TRBJ1-5; abundance: NA; d_gene: NA; v_gene: TRBV28; CDR3nt: TGTGCCAGCAGTTTACTCCAGGGGAATCAGCCCCAGCATTTT; CDR3aa: CASSLLQGNQPQHF
j_gene: TRBJ2-1; abundance: NA; d_gene: NA; v_gene: TRBV7-9; CDR3nt: TGTGCCAGCAGAGCCGCTAGTTCCTACAATGAGCAGTTCTTC; CDR3aa: CASRAASSYNEQFF
j_gene: TRBJ2-1; abundance: once; d_gene: NA; v_gene: TRBV12-3/TRBV12-4; CDR3nt: TGTGCCAGCACCCCCCGGACTGCCCCCTACGATGAGCAGTTCTTC; CDR3aa: CASTPRTAPYDEQFF
j_gene: TRBJ2-3; abundance: few; d_gene: TRBD1; v_gene: TRBV29-1; CDR3nt: TGCAGCGGAACAGGGGGCTCGAGCACAGATACGCAGTATTTT; CDR3aa: CSGTGGSSTDTQYF
j_gene: TRBJ1-3; abundance: few; d_gene: NA; v_gene: TRBV29-1; CDR3nt: TGCAGCGTTGTATCGGCCGGCTCTGGAAACACCATATATTTT; CDR3aa: CSVVSAGSGNTIYF
j_gene: TRBJ2-2; abundance: NA; d_gene: TRBD1; v_gene: TRBV7-9; CDR3nt: TGTGCCAGCAGCAGGGGACAGGGGAACGGGGAGCTGTTTTTT; CDR3aa: CASSRGQGNGELFF
j_gene: TRBJ2-7; abundance: many; d_gene: TRBD2; v_gene: TRBV20-1; CDR3nt: TGCAGTGCTAGTATAGCGGGCCTACTGGACGAGCAGTACTTC; CDR3aa: CSASIAGLLDEQYF
j_gene: TRBJ2-1; abundance: NA; d_gene: NA; v_gene: TRBV4-3; CDR3nt: TGCGCCAGCAGCCAAGAGGTCATTAAGGGCAATGAGCAGTTCTTC; CDR3aa: CASSQEVIKGNEQFF
j_gene: TRBJ2-5; abundance: NA; d_gene: NA; v_gene: TRBV4-2; CDR3nt: TGTGCCAGCAGCCAAGAAGTACGGCAGGGTTTTACCCAGTACTTC; CDR3aa: CASSQEVRQGFTQYF
j_gene: TRBJ2-1; abundance: many; d_gene: NA; v_gene: TRBV7-2; CDR3nt: TGTGCCAGCAGCTTACCGCGTAAGCCCCTTTACAATGAGCAGTTCTTC; CDR3aa: CASSLPRKPLYNEQFF
j_gene: TRBJ2-7; abundance: many; d_gene: NA; v_gene: TRBV11-2; CDR3nt: TGTGCCAGCAGCTTAGCCCAGGTGCCCTACGAGCAGTACTTC; CDR3aa: CASSLAQVPYEQYF
j_gene: TRBJ1-3; abundance: NA; d_gene: NA; v_gene: TRBV29-1; CDR3nt: TGCAGCGTTTCCTTCGAGCTCGGAAACACCATATATTTT; CDR3aa: CSVSFELGNTIYF
j_gene: TRBJ2-7; abundance: many; d_gene: NA; v_gene: TRBV7-9; CDR3nt: TGTGCCAGCAGCTTAGTGGAGGAATCCTACGAGCAGTACTTC; CDR3aa: CASSLVEESYEQYF
j_gene: TRBJ1-1; abundance: NA; d_gene: TRBD1; v_gene: TRBV4-1; CDR3nt: TGCGCCAGCAGCCTTGGACAGGGGTACATGAACACTGAAGCTTTCTTT; CDR3aa: CASSLGQGYMNTEAFF
j_gene: TRBJ2-7; abundance: many; d_gene: TRBD1; v_gene: TRBV11-3; CDR3nt: TGTGCCAGCAGCTTACCGGGACAGGGGGTATTCGAGCAGTACTTC; CDR3aa: CASSLPGQGVFEQYF
j_gene: TRBJ1-1; abundance: few; d_gene: TRBD1; v_gene: TRBV28; CDR3nt: TGTGCCAGCAGGGGGACAGGAATAAACACTGAAGCTTTCTTT; CDR3aa: CASRGTGINTEAFF
j_gene: TRBJ2-2; abundance: NA; d_gene: TRBD1; v_gene: TRBV11-2; CDR3nt: TGTGCCAGCAGGACAGCCGGGACAGGGGTCATCGGGGAGCTGTTTTTT; CDR3aa: CASRTAGTGVIGELFF
j_gene: TRBJ2-5; abundance: NA; d_gene: NA; v_gene: TRBV29-1; CDR3nt: TGCAGCGTTGAAATTAGAGTAGCAGAGACCCAGTACTTC; CDR3aa: CSVEIRVAETQYF
j_gene: TRBJ2-7; abundance: many; d_gene: TRBD2; v_gene: TRBV20-1; CDR3nt: TGCAGTGCTCGGACTAGCCTATGGTACGAGCAGTACTTC; CDR3aa: CSARTSLWYEQYF